This is a list of T cell receptor beta chains from one sample in a study of cytomegalovirus exposure and HLA in healthy donors. The assay was immunoSEQ multiplex PCR, and TCRdb's table has in-frame clones only and misses some. The sample records approximately 100,000 clones, 85% being singletons. The source material was PBMCs. All receptors come from a man between 35 and 55 years old in good health and CMV-seropositive. Each CDR3 is given with its conserved first and last residue. D genes are given only for firm matches. Expanded clones are given a class, and other clones once, few, many or no size at all.

j_call d_call v_call clone_size cdr3_aa
TRBJ1-2 TRBD1 TRBV28 . CASLTFRDRDYGYTF
TRBJ2-2 . TRBV4-2 . CASSQEFREANTGELFF
TRBJ1-1 . TRBV5-1 once CASSLGARSTEAFF
TRBJ2-1 TRBD2 TRBV11-2 . CASSLDTEAGGIFYEQFF
TRBJ1-5 . TRBV7-2 . CASSLVGQGGQPQHF
TRBJ2-7 TRBD2 TRBV14 . CASSRERGGYEQYF
TRBJ1-3 TRBD1 TRBV5-6 . CASSLLRGERVSGNTIYF
TRBJ2-7 . TRBV5-6 . CASSRSYEQYF
TRBJ2-7 TRBD2 TRBV18 . CASSPLGLAGVGEQYF
TRBJ2-2 TRBD2 TRBV6-1 . CASGSGANTGELFF
TRBJ1-1 . TRBV5-6 few CASSLTGGGEAFF
TRBJ1-4 TRBD1 TRBV9 . CASSLGTGELEKLFF
TRBJ2-7 TRBD2 TRBV13 . CASSLQRENSYEQYF
TRBJ2-6 TRBD1 TRBV19 . CASSTQGIGANVLTF
TRBJ2-6 TRBD1 TRBV5-6 . CASSLQGRGLLSGANVLTF
TRBJ1-2 . TRBV7-3 . CAELTFPYGYTF
TRBJ2-7 TRBD2 TRBV7-7 . CASSPLLAGGREQYF
TRBJ2-5 TRBD1 TRBV5-4 . CASSSGQGQETQYF
TRBJ1-3 TRBD1 TRBV6-6 . CASSENRGSRNTIYF
TRBJ2-3 TRBD1 TRBV7-9 . CASSGGQGMTDTQYF
TRBJ2-7 . TRBV15 . CATSRVTGAYEQYF
TRBJ2-1 TRBD2 TRBV11-3 . CASRAVAGAYNEQFF
TRBJ2-1 TRBD2 TRBV7-2 . CASSPSGIGQFF
TRBJ2-7 . TRBV11-1 once CASSLHQGSSYEQYF
TRBJ2-1 . TRBV11-1 . CASSQGHSSYNEQFF
TRBJ2-2 . TRBV15 . CATSRGGAPTGELFF
TRBJ1-4 TRBD1 TRBV2 . CASSEPRTGAFLFF
TRBJ2-3 TRBD2 TRBV27 . CASSFRTGTSFPDTQYF
TRBJ2-1 TRBD2 TRBV7-9 . CASSLGGGYEQFF
TRBJ2-7 . TRBV25-1 once CASSGLTFSSYEQYF
TRBJ2-1 TRBD2 TRBV5-1 . CASSAGTTNEQFF
TRBJ1-3 . TRBV30 . CAWGGIFGNTIYF
TRBJ1-1 TRBD1 TRBV30 . CAPGQGHTEAFF
TRBJ2-7 TRBD1 TRBV19 once CASSPVSDRGIHEQYF
TRBJ2-1 . TRBV30 . CAWSVQLRDEQFF
TRBJ2-6 TRBD2 TRBV11-2 . CASSLTAGEAGANVLTF
TRBJ1-6 TRBD1 TRBV6-6 . CASSLTGSNSPLHF
TRBJ2-1 . TRBV5-1 . CASSLAWPGANEQFF
TRBJ2-3 . TRBV7-2 once CASTRNSGTAGGTQYF
TRBJ1-6 . TRBV6-6 . CASRLQGRNSPLHF
TRBJ1-3 . TRBV5-1 . CASSLAGDGNTIYF
TRBJ1-6 . TRBV9 . CASSVGLGSPLHF
TRBJ1-6 TRBD1 TRBV18 . CASSPSGTAVNSPLHF
TRBJ2-2 TRBD2 TRBV7-7 . CASSPSGGAAGELFF
TRBJ1-3 TRBD1 TRBV6-5 . CASTVTGDSGNTIYF
TRBJ2-7 . TRBV18 . CASSPDRLREQYF
TRBJ2-2 . TRBV6-1 . CASRDSLPNTGELFF
TRBJ1-1 . TRBV29-1 . CSVREGPQNTEAFF
TRBJ2-5 TRBD2 TRBV9 . CASSWTSGSLETQYF
TRBJ2-7 . TRBV5-1 once CASSQTTFSSYEQYF
TRBJ2-2 TRBD2 TRBV9 . CASSAVSGRRTGELFF
TRBJ2-6 . TRBV6-4 . CASSRRVSGANVLTF
TRBJ2-3 TRBD1 TRBV7-9 . CASSLGTGGADTQYF
TRBJ1-3 . TRBV19 . CASSSLQVLLGNTIYF
TRBJ2-5 TRBD1 TRBV9 . CASSVTGDQETQYF
TRBJ1-2 TRBD1 TRBV6-5 . CASSSDRGGYGYTF
TRBJ2-6 . TRBV14 . CASSLLSSGANVLTF